Presented here are 13 T cell receptor beta chains from one specimen sequenced in a study of shared clonotypes between healthy human individuals. Produced via immunoSEQ multiplex PCR; TCRdb's table is partial and in-frame only. The sample lists roughly 1.4 million clones; approximately 98.5% were seen once. Material for sequencing was naive CD4+ T cells sorted from blood. Stated subset: CD45RA+ positively selected. The source is a man between 25 and 39 years old in good health.

The rearrangement joins TRBV2 to TRBJ2-3; 7 bases are shared with TRBD1. The CDR3 covers 11 residues. Trimming took 5 bases from V and 9 from J; bases not matched to a gene: 2. CDR1 is SNHLY, CDR2 FYNNEI, per germline. CDR3 sequence (DNA): TGTGCCAGCAGTTTGGACAGGACGCAGTATTTT. Protein sequence: CASSLDRTQYF.

Remarks on this clone: This sample also contains other DNA sequences that code for the same CDR3. The DNA for the CDR3 is TGTGCCAGCTCGCAGACAGCAAGCTACGAGCAGTACTTC. This gives the protein CASSQTASYEQYF. The chain couples TRBV18 to TRBJ2-7, with D perhaps TRBD1 (5 bases). This CDR3 spans 13 amino acids. Germline CDR1 is KGHSH and CDR2 is LQKENI. Trimming took 6 bases from V and 3 from J, leaving 12 bases between them.

This clone has just one count. V gene TRBV7-2 combines with J gene TRBJ1-5; 8 bases are shared with TRBD1. The CDR3 has 16 amino acids. V trimming: 0 bases; J trimming: 6 bases; junction bases outside the gene matches: 7. The germline V gene has CDR1 SGHTA and CDR2 FQGNSA. CDR3 region: CASSLAVQGAIQPQHF. Written as DNA, the CDR3 is TGTGCCAGCAGCTTAGCCGTCCAGGGGGCTATTCAGCCCCAGCATTTT.

The V gene is TRBV9, the J gene TRBJ2-5; the D gene could be TRBD1 or TRBD2 (6 bases each). V lost 6 bases and J lost 4, with 16 bases in between. This CDR3 comprises 14 residues. Germline assignment: CDR1 SGDLS and CDR2 YYNGEE. Written as DNA, the CDR3 is TGTGCCAGCAACCCTCAGGGGCGGGGAGAGACCCAGTACTTC. It is translated as CASNPQGRGETQYF. Combining the CDR3 with reference TRBV9 and TRBJ2-5 gives the whole variable domain DSGVTQTPKHLITATGQRVTLRCSPRSGDLSVYWYQQSLDQGLQFLIQYYNGEERAKGNILERFSAQQFPDLHSELNLSSLELGDSALYFCASNPQGRGETQYFGPGTRLLVL.

V gene TRBV4-2 combines with J gene TRBJ2-3; TRBD2 aligns across 11 bases. Unmatched junction bases numbered 8, after V lost 0 bases and J lost 0 bases. Germline V gene sequence: CDR1 LGHNA, CDR2 YNFKEQ. The CDR3 loop spans 19 amino acids. The chain's CDR3 is CASSQDPLAGASSTDTQYF. The CDR3 DNA reads TGTGCCAGCAGCCAAGATCCACTAGCGGGGGCTTCCAGCACAGATACGCAGTATTTT.

In the case of this clone: Relative to the germline gene, one junction end is altered; a read error may explain this. The chain combines TRBV28 with TRBJ2-1, with 8 bases fitting TRBD2. Germline V CDR1 and CDR2: MDHEN, SYDVKM. The CDR3 consists of 12 residues. The CDR3 loop is CASSLPGLLAVF. CDR3 nucleotides: TGTGCCAGCAGTCTGCCGGGGCTACTAGCGGTCTTC.

This chain joins TRBV5-1 and TRBJ2-3; 10 positions agree with TRBD2. J was trimmed by 3 bases and V by 0 bases; bases with no gene match: 7. Germline CDR1 reads SGHRS; CDR2 reads YFSETQ. The CDR3 totals 17 residues. The CDR3 DNA is TGCGCCAGCAGCTTGGCGGCTAGCGGGAGAAGGACAGATACGCAGTATTTT. Protein product: CASSLAASGRRTDTQYF.

The rearrangement uses TRBV7-2 and TRBJ2-1; 11 bases align to TRBD1. V shed 5 bases, J shed 7 bases, and the junction held 1 base outside the gene matches. Germline V lookup: CDR1 SGHTA, CDR2 FQGNSA. The CDR3 is 13 amino acids. CDR3 sequence: CASSRDRGNEQFF. The CDR3 DNA reads as TGTGCCAGCAGCCGGGACAGGGGGAATGAGCAGTTCTTC.

This clone was counted once. The V call is TRBV10-3, the J call TRBJ1-1, with D hard to call. V shed 0 bases and J shed 11 bases, with 22 bases lying between them. The CDR3 totals 16 residues. Germline CDR1 and CDR2: ENHRY and SYGVKD. Written as DNA, the CDR3 is TGTGCCATCAGTGAGTCGGGGAGGGCTTCTTCCAGTAGGGCTTTCTTT. Its translation: CAISESGRASSSRAFF.

This clone has a single count. The genes are TRBV10-1 and TRBJ2-5; TRBD1 agrees at 8 bases. The junction had 9 bases not matched to a gene; V was cut back by 4 bases and J by 11 bases. The CDR3 totals 13 residues. The V gene's germline CDR1 is WNHNN and CDR2 SYGVQD (reference sequence). The CDR3 loop reads CASSVSPTGEQYF. DNA for the CDR3: TGCGCCAGCAGTGTTTCCCCGACAGGGGAGCAGTACTTC.

The chain couples TRBV7-2 to TRBJ2-7; maybe TRBD1 (5 bases). Germline-derived CDR1 and CDR2 are SGHTA and FQGNSA. Between the trimmed V and J ends, which lost 1 base and 1 base, there was a span of 11 bases. The CDR3 is made up of 15 amino acids. The CDR3 bases are TGTGCCAGCAGCTTAGTAGGGGCTTTTTCCTACGAGCAGTACTTC. It translates to CASSLVGAFSYEQYF.

DNA of the CDR3: TGTGCCAGCAGCGAGGGGTCCAGAGGGTTGCAGTTCTTC. This codes for CASSEGSRGLQFF. The chain links TRBV7-6 to TRBJ2-1; D is perhaps TRBD1 or TRBD2 (5 bases each). The length of the CDR3 is 13 residues. V shed 5 bases and J shed 12 bases, with 17 bases lying between them. In germline, CDR1 is SGHVS, CDR2 FNYEAQ. The full variable domain, completed using reference TRBV7-6 and TRBJ2-1, is GAGVSQSPRYKVTKRGQDVALRCDPISGHVSLYWYRQALGQGPEFLTYFNYEAQQDKSGLPNDRFSAERPEGSISTLTIQRTEQRDSAMYRCASSEGSRGLQFFGPGTRLTVL.

V and J are TRBV9 and TRBJ1-2; D is unresolved. The germline CDR1 and CDR2 sequences are SGDLS and YYNGEE. The CDR3 runs to 15 residues. V lost 0 bases and J lost 8, with 17 bases in between. For the CDR3, the DNA is TGTGCCAGCAGCGTAGGAGGCACTCCAGCCGGAGGCTACACCTTC. Its protein product is CASSVGGTPAGGYTF.